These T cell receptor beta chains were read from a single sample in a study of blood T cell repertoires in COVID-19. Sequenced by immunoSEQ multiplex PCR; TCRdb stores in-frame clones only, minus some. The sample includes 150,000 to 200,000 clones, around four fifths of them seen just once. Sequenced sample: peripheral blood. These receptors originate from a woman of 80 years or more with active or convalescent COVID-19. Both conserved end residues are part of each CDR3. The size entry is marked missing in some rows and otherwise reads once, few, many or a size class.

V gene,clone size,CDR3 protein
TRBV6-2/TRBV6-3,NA,CASSDGPGQRYEQYF
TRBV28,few,CASRETGLSNQPQHF
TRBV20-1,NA,CSASLLDGYTF
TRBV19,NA,CASSVTGGITGELFF
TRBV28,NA,CASSLLQGSSGNTIYF
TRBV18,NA,CASSPQLGSDRGSPYEQYF
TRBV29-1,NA,CSVFQEYTEAFF
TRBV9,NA,CASSVDTRGGDGYTF
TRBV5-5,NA,CASSLGRGDTQYF
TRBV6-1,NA,CASSEFSVSYEQYF
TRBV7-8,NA,CASSLTTSSLPYNEQFF
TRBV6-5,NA,CASSYEAYKAEAFF
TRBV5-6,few,CASSLGTGSYIFF
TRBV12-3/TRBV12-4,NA,CASSRGATYEQYF
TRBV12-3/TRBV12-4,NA,CASSLTGVQPQHF
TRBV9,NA,CASSVGPIPPDTEAFF
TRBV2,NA,CASSGLAGASYNEQFF